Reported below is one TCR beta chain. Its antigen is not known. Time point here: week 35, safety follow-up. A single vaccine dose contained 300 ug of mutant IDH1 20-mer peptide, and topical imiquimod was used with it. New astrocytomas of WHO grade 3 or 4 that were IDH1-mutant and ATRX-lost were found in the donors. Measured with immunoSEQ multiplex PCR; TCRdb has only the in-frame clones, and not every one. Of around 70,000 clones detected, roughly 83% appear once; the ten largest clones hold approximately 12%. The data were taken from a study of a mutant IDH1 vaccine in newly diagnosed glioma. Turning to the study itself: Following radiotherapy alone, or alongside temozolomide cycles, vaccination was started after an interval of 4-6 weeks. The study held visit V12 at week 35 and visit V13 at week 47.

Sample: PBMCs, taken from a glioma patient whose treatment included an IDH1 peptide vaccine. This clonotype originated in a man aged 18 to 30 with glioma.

For the CDR3, the DNA is TGTGCCAGCAGCCAAGATCGGACGGATACGCAGTATTTT. Translated, it gives CASSQDRTDTQYF. The rearrangement joins TRBV4-2 to TRBJ2-3; D not resolved. V gave up 0 bases and J gave up 6 bases, with 7 bases separating them. Germline values: CDR1 LGHNA, CDR2 YNFKEQ. The CDR3 is 13 amino acids.